This section outlines one TCR beta chain sequence together with its context. The CDR3 runs to 15 residues. The V gene's germline CDR1 is SGDLS and CDR2 YYNGEE. The V and J ends lost 2 bases and 0 bases respectively, with 11 bases between them. CD45RO-negative, CCR7-selected cells formed the naive CD8 fraction, which excluded terminally differentiated effector memory CD45RA+ cells. The entry originates in a study of shared clonotypes between healthy human individuals. Generated by immunoSEQ multiplex PCR, the TCRdb table keeps only in-frame clones and is missing some. The table has about 680,000 clones, roughly 94% seen once.

Sequencing was done on a sample of naive CD8+ T cells sorted from blood. The clonotype comes from a man between 25 and 39 years old in good health. The chain joins TRBV9 to TRBJ1-2; D unresolved. DNA of the CDR3: TGTGCCAGCAGCGTGGGAGGGAACGCTAACTATGGCTACACCTTC. Its protein product is CASSVGGNANYGYTF.